The 4 T cell receptor beta chains presented below share a single source sample, sequenced in a study of shared clonotypes between healthy human individuals. Repertoires were generated with immunoSEQ multiplex PCR, while TCRdb's copy carries only in-frame clones and drops some. Here the sample spans roughly 2.1 million clones, about 92% being singletons. It was CD45RO-negative cells, positively selected for CCR7, that made up naive CD8 cells, with terminally differentiated effector memory CD45RA+ cells excluded. Material: naive CD8+ T cells from PBMCs. The receptors derive from a man between 18 and 35 years old in good health. Some clones in this sample may be carry-over from other donors' samples.

The CDR3 loop is CASSSGNYGYTF. The CDR3 bases are TGTGCCAGCAGCTCAGGGAACTATGGCTACACCTTC. The chain has TRBV5-6 and TRBJ1-2; the D gene is possibly TRBD1 (5 bases). This CDR3 comprises 12 residues. CDR1 and CDR2 from the germline V gene are SGHDT and YYEEEE. V dropped 3 bases and J dropped 2 bases, with 5 bases sitting between them.

V gene TRBV7-4 combines with J gene TRBJ1-5, with 10 bases matching TRBD1. Trimming removed 4 bases from V and 6 bases from J; junction bases left unmatched: 12. This CDR3 spans 17 amino acids. Germline lookup yields CDR1 SGHVT and CDR2 SQSDAQ. The DNA for the CDR3 is TGTGCCAGCAGCTCAAGACCGGGACAGGGGCTCAGTCAGCCCCAGCATTTT. Its translation: CASSSRPGQGLSQPQHF.

The rearrangement joins TRBV29-1 to TRBJ2-1, with D unclear. Per the germline V gene, CDR1 is SQVTM and CDR2 is ANQGSEA. CDR3 size: 12 residues. The V end was cut by 3 bases, the J end by 4 bases, with 7 bases between. The CDR3 spells CSVEMIYNEQFF. The CDR3 DNA reads as TGCAGCGTTGAGATGATTTACAATGAGCAGTTCTTC.

V gene TRBV19 combines with J gene TRBJ2-7; D could derive from TRBD1 or TRBD2 (5 bases each). The CDR3 totals 14 residues. V was cut by 5 bases and J by 2 bases, with 13 bases left in between. The germline V gene has CDR1 LNHDA and CDR2 SQIVND (reference sequence). The CDR3 here is CASSPGRQPYEQYF. In nucleotides, the CDR3 is TGTGCCAGTAGTCCGGGACGTCAACCCTACGAGCAGTACTTC.